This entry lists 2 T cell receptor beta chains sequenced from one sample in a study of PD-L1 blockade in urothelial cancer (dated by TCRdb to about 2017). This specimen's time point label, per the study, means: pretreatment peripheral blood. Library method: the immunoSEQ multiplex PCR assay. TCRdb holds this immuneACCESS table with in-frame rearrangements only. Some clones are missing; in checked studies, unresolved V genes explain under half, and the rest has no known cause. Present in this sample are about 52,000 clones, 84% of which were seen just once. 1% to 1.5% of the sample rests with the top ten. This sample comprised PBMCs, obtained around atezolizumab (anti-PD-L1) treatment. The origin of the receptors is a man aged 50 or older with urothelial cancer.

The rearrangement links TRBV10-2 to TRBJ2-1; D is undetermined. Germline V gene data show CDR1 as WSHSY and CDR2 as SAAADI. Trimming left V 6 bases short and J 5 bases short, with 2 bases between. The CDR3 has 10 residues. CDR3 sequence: CASSDNEQFF. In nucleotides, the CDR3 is TGCGCCAGCAGCGACAATGAGCAGTTCTTC.

The DNA for the CDR3 is TGTGCCAGCAGCAGGTTAGCGGGAGATACAGATACGCAGTATTTT. It yields the protein CASSRLAGDTDTQYF. V is TRBV28 and J is TRBJ2-3; 9 bases agree with TRBD2. The CDR3 sequence is 15 residues long. V trimming: 6 bases; J trimming: 3 bases; junction bases outside the gene matches: 7. Germline V lookup: CDR1 MDHEN, CDR2 SYDVKM.